The rows below give T cell receptor beta chains drawn from one sample of a study of shared clonotypes between healthy human individuals. The repertoire was sequenced with immunoSEQ multiplex PCR; TCRdb's copy has only in-frame clones and lacks some. The sample yields fewer than 1.6 million clones, just under 99% seen once. Sequencing was done on a sample of naive CD4+ T cells sorted from blood. These receptors were taken from a man aged 25 to 40 in good health. CDR3s leave out the opening cysteine and the closing phenylalanine or tryptophan.

len: 12
v_gene: TRBV9
CDR3aa: ASSVGSSGNEQF

len: 13
v_gene: TRBV5-1
CDR3aa: ASSLGAGGESEAF

len: 9
v_gene: TRBV7-8
CDR3aa: ASSLGRYGF

len: 15
v_gene: TRBV7-9
CDR3aa: ASSLVTSGMVTYEQY

len: 11
v_gene: TRBV7-9
CDR3aa: ASSLQGGTEAF

len: 11
v_gene: TRBV5-1
CDR3aa: ASSLDRGYEQY

len: 11
v_gene: TRBV6-5
CDR3aa: ASSPNRGTEAF

len: 12
v_gene: TRBV5-6
CDR3aa: ASSLSRRVETQY

len: 13
v_gene: TRBV6-4
CDR3aa: ASSGQGFRNYEQY

len: 14
v_gene: TRBV13
CDR3aa: ASSLLRRERIGELF

len: 13
v_gene: TRBV28
CDR3aa: ASSHPTLGNTEAF

len: 14
v_gene: TRBV4-2
CDR3aa: ASSHLSGTSSYEQY

len: 15
v_gene: TRBV9
CDR3aa: ASSVGVAGEVGNIQY

len: 11
v_gene: TRBV5-1
CDR3aa: ASSLTVYNEQF

len: 13
v_gene: TRBV7-7
CDR3aa: ASSLRLGSSYEQY

len: 11
v_gene: TRBV19
CDR3aa: ATRVVGTGELF

len: 16
v_gene: TRBV7-9
CDR3aa: ASSTTAPQGVARGGYT

len: 11
v_gene: TRBV5-1
CDR3aa: ASSPEGFHEQY

len: 13
v_gene: TRBV18
CDR3aa: ASSPTGPPGETQY

len: 10
v_gene: TRBV18
CDR3aa: ASSRDRAGTF

len: 14
v_gene: TRBV11-2
CDR3aa: ASSSLGGRAPETQY

len: 15
v_gene: TRBV18
CDR3aa: ASSPPKGAIFYNEQF

len: 13
v_gene: TRBV28
CDR3aa: ASSSVGRLSYEQY

len: 9
v_gene: TRBV12-5
CDR3aa: ASGLWPEQF

len: 11
v_gene: TRBV2
CDR3aa: ASSALAQETQY

len: 13
v_gene: TRBV18
CDR3aa: ASSRELTGVGEAF

len: 13
v_gene: TRBV7-2
CDR3aa: ASSLAVPSYNEQF

len: 13
v_gene: TRBV19
CDR3aa: ASRPRPSDQETQY

len: 9
v_gene: TRBV28
CDR3aa: ASLDTGELF

len: 13
v_gene: TRBV10-3
CDR3aa: AIRPGPDGVYGYT

len: 13
v_gene: TRBV6-5
CDR3aa: ASSWTGKSFNEQF

len: 13
v_gene: TRBV18
CDR3aa: ASSLTSGSIGELF

len: 11
v_gene: TRBV7-9
CDR3aa: AWERQGHEKLF

len: 14
v_gene: TRBV11-2
CDR3aa: ASSLGVRQSRYGYT

len: 13
v_gene: TRBV18
CDR3aa: ASGSSGGRGTEAF

len: 11
v_gene: TRBV10-1
CDR3aa: ASSEDSEETQY

len: 12
v_gene: TRBV4-3
CDR3aa: ASSQAGRTDTQY

len: 10
v_gene: TRBV28
CDR3aa: ASSLAPSELF

len: 11
v_gene: TRBV29-1
CDR3aa: SVVLAGGQPQH

len: 14
v_gene: TRBV14
CDR3aa: ASSQDTWPDTDTQY